The T cell receptor beta chain described here comes from a study of shared clonotypes between healthy human individuals (dated by TCRdb to 2020 to 2022). Background for the entire study: Two women and a few men aged 18 to 49 years were included in the cohort. Libraries were prepared and TCR repertoires were sequenced by different laboratories using diverse techniques, in order to increase sequencing depth and limit assay-specific biases. Per donor, three plates each were used for CD4 naive and CD4 memory, two for CD8 naive, and one for CD8 memory. Between about 0.8 and 9 billion PBMCs per donor were obtained by leukapheresis. Blood TCR repertoires of about 5 healthy adults were deeply sequenced to estimate repertoire size and the extent of clonotype sharing between individuals. What the work shows at the level of the full study, not this receptor alone: Around 5.4% of naive CD4, 3.5% of naive CD8, 2.3% of memory CD4, and around 0.4% of memory CD8 clonotypes were shared across four donors. Clonotypes shared by all four sorted-subset donors showed higher generation probabilities than non-shared clonotypes. Naive subsets generally had larger estimated clonotype richness than memory subsets did. The genetic and exposure-history diversity represented was limited by the small number of donors. Pairwise subsampling led to the expectation that sequencing depth would affect the degree of clonotype sharing among donors. Incomplete sequencing was indicated by rarefaction of sorted-subset datasets, despite the large sequencing depth. Only blood was sampled, and tissue TCR repertoires likely differ from those in blood.

Between the V and J ends, shortened by 3 bases and 5 bases respectively, the junction contains 14 bases. The germline V gene provides CDR1 SNHLY and CDR2 FYNNEI. The CDR3 covers 15 residues, taking in both the cysteine and the phenylalanine. Of the read, only the CDR3 DNA is kept; its 45 bases are in frame from base 1. This clone occurred once. Its antigen is still unknown. One base away there is no much larger clone; base qualities are not given. CD8 naive samples consisted of CD45RO-negative cells that were positively selected for CCR7, yielding a CD45RA+CCR7+ population without TemRA cells. Donors were healthy HIV-negative adults with no recently reported acute infections or vaccinations. Only Caucasian adults living in Nashville, Tennessee, USA were represented among the donors. Blood was collected by leukapheresis, and PBMCs were isolated by Ficoll-Histopaque density gradient centrifugation and then cryopreserved in liquid nitrogen vapor phase. Analytical flow cytometry was used to check the purity and quantity of every magnetically sorted T cell population. From each sorted fraction, genomic DNA was isolated and quantified by UV absorbance on a Nanodrop 2000c.

TCR CDR3 regions were amplified from genomic DNA by multiplex PCR using the deep immunoSEQ assay. For each cell subset, the extracted genomic DNA was distributed evenly across all wells of several immunoSEQ 96-well plates, and each plate served as one replicate. For sorted subsets, approximately 210 ng genomic DNA, equal to approximately 30,000 T cell genomes, was loaded into each replicate PCR. The purified libraries were quantified using a Qubit 3.0 fluorometer, sized with a Bioanalyzer 2100, and then quantified again using the KAPA Library Quantification kit. A separate single-read 150-cycle Illumina NextSeq 550 flow cell was used to sequence each immunoSEQ 96-well plate. Per the source publication's procedure: The immunoSEQ output contained only junctional sequences without quality scores, so filtering could not match that applied to full-length reads. Sequences were annotated with PyIR, a Python wrapper for IgBLAST v1.9, and V/J genes and CDR3 were assigned using IMGT germline references. Reads were filtered out if the reads had weak V/J assignments (E-value above 1e-6), no CDR3, stop codons, out-of-frame junctions, or ambiguous translated residues. A V3J clonotype was defined by an identical inferred V gene, J gene, and CDR3 amino acid sequence. To compute the percentage overlap between repertoires, the number of shared unique clonotypes was divided by the size of the smaller repertoire. RTK rarefaction, the Chao1 estimator, and Recon v2.1 estimates of unobserved clonotypes were used to assess repertoire richness. Generation probabilities for all TCRbeta clonotypes obtained by the gDNA method from a handful of donors were computed using OLGA. TCRdb holds this immuneACCESS table with in-frame rearrangements only. Some clones are missing; in checked studies, unresolved V genes explain under half, and the rest has no known cause. D and trimming were read from the DNA, whereas the V and J calls and clone size are those reported in that table. For this sample there are about 2 million clones; less than 95% appear just once. The ten biggest clones cover 0.85% to 1.2% of the sample.

Sequenced: naive CD8+ T cells sorted from blood. Read against the paper, the sample's cell subset or site label means: CD45RA+CCR7+. This receptor was obtained from a man aged 18 to 30 in good health. The rearrangement combines TRBV2 with TRBJ2-1; the D gene cannot be named for sure. The DNA sequence reads TGTGCCAGCAGTGATATCCCGACCAGTAACAATGAGCAGTTCTTC. Translated, it reads CASSDIPTSNNEQFF.